Here is one T cell receptor beta chain with its context. The sample belongs to a study of blood T cell repertoires in COVID-19. Study in general: Sites across the United States, Italy and Spain contributed samples from acute and convalescent COVID-19. T cells, B-cell-depleted T cells, or PBMCs supplied cDNA or gDNA.

Per the authors' pipeline: Amplifying reference gene primers gave estimates of nucleated cell counts. Sequenced by immunoSEQ multiplex PCR; TCRdb stores in-frame clones only, minus some. V, J and clone size derive from that table, while D and trimming were established from the DNA sequence. The sample consists of around 120,000 clones, 70% to 85% of them appearing once. Losses at the gene ends were 3 bases for V and 7 bases for J; bases not matched to a gene: 6. CDR3 length: 14 residues. The germline CDR1 and CDR2 sequences are GTSNPN and SVGIG (reference sequence). The rearrangement links TRBV30 to TRBJ1-4; TRBD1 agrees at 9 bases. The sequence came from a man aged 65 to 85 with active or convalescent COVID-19. The specimen sequenced was peripheral blood. CDR3 loop: CAWRAQGAGEKLFF. Written as DNA, the CDR3 is TGTGCCTGGAGAGCACAGGGGGCAGGTGAAAAACTGTTTTTT.